What follows are 21 T cell receptor beta chains derived from one specimen sequenced in a study of T cells in Graves' hyperthyroidism and ophthalmopathy. RNA transcripts provided the source from which TCR beta CDR3 regions were amplified. With the HTBI primer set, the TCR CDR3 went through a first round of RT-PCR. TCRdb recomputed calls from the multiplex PCR reads with MiXCR, one row per CDR3 protein. The profile shows hundreds of thousands of distinct CDR3 sequences, 15% to 20% of them singletons. Sequencing was carried out using blood. Source of these receptors: a woman aged 25 to 39 with Graves' hyperthyroidism.

This clonotype has at least ten counts. V and J are TRBV12-3 or TRBV12-4 and TRBJ1-2; D perhaps matches TRBD1 (5 bases). The CDR3 runs 16 residues. V was pared by 4 bases and J by 3 bases, with 18 bases between. CDR3 loop: CASSSRGEHTDYGYTF. CDR3 coding DNA: TGTGCCAGCAGTTCTAGAGGGGAACACACTGACTATGGCTACACCTTC.

This clonotype was recorded at least ten times. The chain carries TRBV28 and TRBJ2-1; no firm D call. CDR1 MDHEN and CDR2 SYDVKM come from the germline V gene. Deletions cut 8 bases from V and 6 bases from J, with 26 bases between. This CDR3 is 17 amino acids long. CDR3 nucleotides: TGTGCCAGCTGCACGAAGGGCCGAGGTAGGCTGGGCAATGAGCAGTTCTTC. As protein: CASCTKGRGRLGNEQFF. The full variable domain, its missing parts supplied by reference TRBV28 and TRBJ2-1, is DVKVTQSSRYLVKRTGEKVFLECVQDMDHENMFWYRQDPGLGLRLIYFSYDVKMKEKGDIPEGYSVSREKKERFSLILESASTNQTSMYLCASCTKGRGRLGNEQFFGPGTRLTVL.

This clonotype has a count of ten or more. This chain joins TRBV9 and TRBJ2-7; no reliable D call. This CDR3 spans 15 amino acids. Germline V gives CDR1 SGDLS, CDR2 YYNGEE. V was shortened by 1 base and J by 2 bases, with 13 bases between the two germline ends. This chain's CDR3 is CASSVSRPTAYEQYF. As DNA, the CDR3 is TGTGCCAGCAGCGTAAGTAGGCCGACTGCCTACGAGCAGTACTTC.

In this sample, this clonotype turned up a few times. The chain uses TRBV29-1 and TRBJ2-1; 9 bases align to TRBD1. The junction had 2 bases not matched to a gene; V was cut back by 2 bases and J by 9 bases. The CDR3 runs to 12 residues. The germline CDR1 and CDR2 sequences are SQVTM and ANQGSEA. The CDR3 protein is CSVEPGQGEQFF. The CDR3 region has the DNA TGCAGCGTTGAACCGGGACAGGGTGAGCAGTTCTTC.

This clonotype was detected ten times or more. The chain couples TRBV7-9 to TRBJ2-2, with 11 bases fitting TRBD2. V was pared by 5 bases and J by 3 bases, with 5 bases of the junction left unmatched. CDR1 and CDR2 from the germline V gene are SEHNR and FQNEAQ (reference sequence). This CDR3 is built from 16 residues. The CDR3: CASSPTSGSYTGELFF. The CDR3 DNA reads TGTGCCAGCAGCCCCACTAGCGGGAGTTACACCGGGGAGCTGTTTTTT.

Many counts were recorded for this clonotype. CDR3 sequence (DNA): TGCAGTGCTAGGGTGGGCTCGAGTTTACTAGTAATGAATGAGCAGTTCTTC. It specifies CSARVGSSLLVMNEQFF. This chain links TRBV20-1 with TRBJ2-1; maybe TRBD2 (5 bases). Looked up from germline, CDR1 is DFQATT and CDR2 is SNEGSKA (reference sequence). This CDR3 is built from 17 residues. V was pared by 3 bases and J by 7 bases, with 25 bases between.

This clonotype was counted at least ten times. This chain uses TRBV11-2 with TRBJ2-1; TRBD2 agrees at 11 bases. The CDR3 sequence is 16 residues long. Germline CDR1 reads SGHAT; CDR2 reads FQNNGV. With V trimmed by 3 bases and J by 4 bases, 5 bases remained unmatched. This CDR3 is CASSLGTSGYYNEQFF. The CDR3 DNA follows: TGTGCCAGCAGCTTGGGGACTAGCGGTTATTACAATGAGCAGTTCTTC.

This clonotype was counted a few times. V and J are TRBV2 and TRBJ1-2, with D possibly being TRBD1 (5 bases). Germline V CDR1 and CDR2: SNHLY, FYNNEI. V was trimmed by 11 bases and J by 8 bases, leaving 12 bases between them. The CDR3 has 10 residues. DNA for the CDR3: TGTGCCTGCCGGGGCGCCGGCTACACCTTC. Residues: CACRGAGYTF.

The chain has TRBV7-8 and TRBJ2-7; D not resolved. V shed 1 base and J shed 8 bases, with 9 bases lying between them. CDR3 length: 12 amino acids. Per the germline V gene, CDR1 is SGHVS and CDR2 is FQNEAQ. The CDR3 protein is CASSLGGTKQYF. CDR3 in DNA: TGTGCCAGCAGCTTAGGAGGAACTAAGCAGTACTTC.

The genes are TRBV13 and TRBJ2-1, with D tentatively TRBD2 (6 bases). The CDR3 loop spans 14 amino acids. Deletions cut 1 base from V and 8 bases from J, with 12 bases between. Germline V CDR1 and CDR2: PRHDT, FYEKMQ (reference sequence). In DNA, the CDR3 is TGTGCCAGCAGCTTAGAGGGTGGGAGGTATGAGCAGTTCTTC. Encoded protein: CASSLEGGRYEQFF.

V usage is TRBV19 and J usage is TRBJ2-7; 7 positions match TRBD2. Losses at the gene ends were 3 bases for V and 5 bases for J; bases not matched to a gene: 10. Germline V gene data show CDR1 as LNHDA and CDR2 as SQIVND (reference sequence). This CDR3 has 15 amino acids. This CDR3 reads CASSIRREKSHEQYF. The DNA of the CDR3 is TGTGCCAGTAGTATTCGGCGGGAGAAGTCCCACGAGCAGTACTTC.

This clonotype turned up a few times. V usage is TRBV20-1 and J usage is TRBJ2-1; 7 bases are a match to TRBD2. V was clipped by 3 bases and J by 4 bases; unmatched bases: 9. Germline V lookup: CDR1 DFQATT, CDR2 SNEGSKA (reference sequence). This CDR3 region has 15 residues. Written as DNA, the CDR3 is TGCAGTGCTAGTACCTTGGCGGGGGAGTACAATGAGCAGTTCTTC. Encoded protein: CSASTLAGEYNEQFF.

J is TRBJ1-1 and V is TRBV18; perhaps TRBD1 as D (6 bases). The CDR3 runs to 16 residues. V lost 3 bases, J lost 1 base, and 15 bases lay in between. CDR1 is KGHSH and CDR2 is LQKENI in the germline V gene. The CDR3 DNA reads TGTGCCAGCTCACCCGTCAGGGGAGGGGAGAACACTGAAGCTTTCTTT. Protein product: CASSPVRGGENTEAFF.

The chain uses TRBV20-1 and TRBJ1-1, with TRBD1 identical over 9 bases. The CDR3 covers 15 residues. Germline assignment: CDR1 DFQATT and CDR2 SNEGSKA (reference sequence). With 6 bases clipped from V and 6 bases from J, the junction kept 14 bases outside the gene matches. CDR3 sequence reads: CSAELPGQGNPEAFF. Written as DNA, the CDR3 is TGCAGTGCAGAACTTCCGGGACAGGGAAACCCTGAAGCTTTCTTT.

The table lists this clonotype with many counts. CDR3 residues: CSAGGRNEQFF. CDR3 nucleotide sequence: TGCAGTGCAGGAGGAAGGAATGAGCAGTTCTTC. J is TRBJ2-1 and V is TRBV20-1; the D gene is possibly TRBD2 (5 bases). CDR1 and CDR2 (germline): DFQATT, SNEGSKA (reference sequence). The CDR3 sequence is 11 residues long. Trimming removed 6 bases from V and 7 bases from J, with 10 bases in between.

The chain links TRBV9 to TRBJ2-1; 8 bases line up with TRBD2. With V trimmed by 3 bases and J by 9 bases, 8 bases remained unmatched. CDR1 and CDR2 (germline): SGDLS, YYNGEE. The CDR3 spans 14 residues. Here the CDR3 DNA reads TGTGCCAGCAGCGGAAAGACTAGCGCTATTGAGCAGTTCTTC. This translates into CASSGKTSAIEQFF. Combining the CDR3 with reference TRBV9 and TRBJ2-1 gives the whole variable domain DSGVTQTPKHLITATGQRVTLRCSPRSGDLSVYWYQQSLDQGLQFLIQYYNGEERAKGNILERFSAQQFPDLHSELNLSSLELGDSALYFCASSGKTSAIEQFFGPGTRLTVL.

This clonotype appeared a single time. The rearrangement joins TRBV11-2 to TRBJ2-7; D uncertain. Germline V CDR1 and CDR2: SGHAT, FQNNGV. This CDR3 region has 14 residues. The V and J ends lost 5 bases and 2 bases respectively, with 13 bases between them. The CDR3, as DNA: TGTGCCAGCAGCCTCCCGATAGCCACCTACGAGCAGTACTTC. This encodes CASSLPIATYEQYF.

The chain carries TRBV5-6 and TRBJ2-1; D is tentatively TRBD1 or TRBD2 (7 bases each). Deletions cut 6 bases from V and 6 bases from J, with 19 bases between. Germline-derived CDR1 and CDR2 are SGHDT and YYEEEE. CDR3 size: 15 residues. In nucleotides, the CDR3 is TGTGCCAGCAAGGATCAGGGGGGGGTCCCCAATGAGCAGTTCTTC. Its translation: CASKDQGGVPNEQFF.

The J gene is TRBJ1-2, the V gene TRBV20-1; a possible D gene is TRBD1 (6 bases). CDR1 is DFQATT, CDR2 SNEGSKA, per germline (reference sequence). The CDR3 consists of 14 residues. Trimming took 6 bases from V and 4 from J, leaving 18 bases between them. This chain's CDR3 is CSAPSTGNFYGYTF. The CDR3 nucleotides read TGCAGTGCCCCCTCCACAGGGAACTTCTATGGCTACACCTTC.

This chain connects TRBV19 to TRBJ1-4, with TRBD1 matching over 7 bases. Germline CDR1 and CDR2: LNHDA and SQIVND (reference sequence). The CDR3 runs to 16 residues. After removal of 3 bases from V and 7 bases from J, the junction contained 11 bases not matched to a gene. The CDR3 protein is CASSINGGTVPEKLFF. CDR3 nucleotides: TGTGCCAGTAGTATTAACGGCGGGACAGTCCCTGAAAAACTGTTTTTT.

A remark on this clonotype: A much larger clone lies one base from this, so it may be a read error. The rearrangement uses TRBV6-1 and TRBJ2-1; perhaps D is TRBD1 or TRBD2 (5 bases each). Germline V lookup: CDR1 MNHNS, CDR2 SASEGT. The length of the CDR3 is 15 residues. Trimming took off 7 bases at V and 9 bases at J, with 22 bases between the two ends. The CDR3 region has the DNA TGTGCCAGCACTCAATCCCGGGGCTATGACAGTGAGCAGTTCTTC. Translated: CASTQSRGYDSEQFF.